The 13 T cell receptor beta chains in this list originate from one sample, sequenced in a study of cytomegalovirus exposure and HLA in healthy donors. PCR involved 60 Vbeta and 13 Jbeta primers. Sequencing was performed with immunoSEQ multiplex PCR; in TCRdb, only in-frame clones are kept and a portion is missing. The data contain around 150,000 clones, nearly 80% of them singletons. The sequenced sample was PBMCs. The origin of the receptors is a woman aged 45 to 65 in good health and CMV-seropositive.

The genes are TRBV6-1 and TRBJ1-4; 7 bases map to TRBD1. Germline CDR1 reads MNHNS; CDR2 reads SASEGT. This CDR3 comprises 13 residues. The V gene end was trimmed by 6 bases and the J gene end by 4 bases; junction bases not matched to a gene: 2. The CDR3 loop is CASSRQGNEKLFF. The CDR3 region has the DNA TGTGCCAGCAGCAGACAGGGTAATGAAAAACTGTTTTTT.

J is TRBJ1-3 and V is TRBV6-7; D is possibly TRBD1 (6 bases). TRBV6-7 is an ORF; its function is uncertain. CDR3 length: 15 residues. Trimming pared 6 bases from V and 2 bases from J, leaving 14 bases between. CDR3 amino acids: CASRSRDTPGNTIYF. CDR3 nucleotides: TGTGCCAGCAGATCTCGGGACACCCCTGGAAACACCATATATTTT.

This clone was observed a handful of times. This rearrangement joins TRBV7-2 to TRBJ2-7; TRBD2 aligns across 12 bases. Per germline, CDR1 SGHTA and CDR2 FQGNSA. The CDR3 has 17 residues. J gave up 2 bases and V 2 bases, and 7 bases lay outside the gene matches. CDR3 amino acids: CASSLPILAGGAYEQYF. DNA for the CDR3: TGTGCCAGCAGCTTACCCATTCTAGCGGGAGGGGCCTACGAGCAGTACTTC.

This chain connects TRBV6-1 to TRBJ2-5; 9 nucleotides align to TRBD1. This CDR3 is 15 amino acids long. Germline V gene sequence: CDR1 MNHNS, CDR2 SASEGT. V trimming: 6 bases; J trimming: 2 bases; junction bases outside the gene matches: 7. The CDR3 sequence: CASRDRGSRQETQYF. CDR3 nucleotides: TGTGCCAGCAGAGACAGGGGGTCGAGGCAAGAGACCCAGTACTTC.

The DNA of the CDR3 is TGTGCCAGCAGTTACGGGACAGATAATTCACCCCTCCACTTT. Its translation is CASSYGTDNSPLHF. The chain carries TRBV6-5 and TRBJ1-6, with 7 bases fitting TRBD1. With 2 bases clipped from V and 5 bases from J, the junction kept 0 bases outside the gene matches. The CDR3 extends over 14 amino acids. Per the germline V gene, CDR1 is MNHEY and CDR2 is SVGAGI.

V is TRBV30 and J is TRBJ1-1; 9 positions agree with TRBD1. Looked up from germline, CDR1 is GTSNPN and CDR2 is SVGIG (reference sequence). Germline trimming cut 0 bases from V and 10 bases from J; bases unmatched to any gene: 6. The CDR3 runs to 13 residues. Here the CDR3 DNA reads TGTGCCTGGAGTGTACAGGGGGCAGGAGGAGCTTTCTTT. Protein product: CAWSVQGAGGAFF.

The genes are TRBV7-9 and TRBJ2-7, with TRBD1 as a possible D gene (5 bases). The CDR3 covers 16 residues. CDR1 is SEHNR and CDR2 is FQNEAQ in the germline V gene (reference sequence). V was trimmed by 0 bases and J by 2 bases, leaving 14 bases between them. CDR3 coding DNA: TGTGCCAGCAGCTTAGCAGTACGGAACAGGCCCTACGAGCAGTACTTC. This gives the protein CASSLAVRNRPYEQYF. The complete variable domain, with remaining parts taken from reference TRBV7-9 and TRBJ2-7, reads DTGVSQNPRHKITKRGQNVTFRCDPISEHNRLYWYRQTLGQGPEFLTYFQNEAQLEKSRLLSDRFSAERPKGSFSTLEIQRTEQGDSAMYLCASSLAVRNRPYEQYFGPGTRLTVT.

This clone was counted a single time. The chain recombines TRBV18 with TRBJ2-7; 7 bases line up with TRBD2. The trim removed 0 bases at V and 4 bases at J, leaving 9 bases unmatched. The CDR3 covers 16 residues. Germline V gene lookup returns CDR1 KGHSH and CDR2 LQKENI. The CDR3 sequence is CASSPPWGGDPYEQYF. In DNA form, the CDR3 reads TGTGCCAGCTCACCACCGTGGGGGGGGGACCCTTACGAGCAGTACTTC.

This clone appeared a few times. One end of the junction fails to match germline, which may point to a read error. V and J are TRBV7-9 and TRBJ2-7; 7 positions agree with TRBD1. The length of the CDR3 is 12 residues. Per the germline V gene, CDR1 is SEHNR and CDR2 is FQNEAQ (reference sequence). The CDR3 region is CSSSTGPYEQYF. In DNA form, the CDR3 reads TGTTCCAGTTCGACAGGGCCCTACGAGCAGTACTTC.

The rearrangement joins TRBV19 to TRBJ1-5; D not resolved. Trimming removed 8 bases at V and 3 bases at J, with 5 bases between. This CDR3 has 11 residues. The germline gives CDR1 LNHDA, CDR2 SQIVND (reference sequence). The CDR3 protein is CASGFNQPQHF. Written as DNA, the CDR3 is TGTGCCAGTGGCTTCAATCAGCCCCAGCATTTT.

This clone appeared a single time. V gene TRBV6-6 combines with J gene TRBJ2-7, with a possible D match to TRBD1 (6 bases). V was pared by 5 bases and J by 0 bases, with 14 bases between. The germline gives CDR1 MNHNY, CDR2 SVGAGI (reference sequence). The CDR3 extends over 15 amino acids. The CDR3 region is CASSLGHTSSYEQYF. The CDR3 DNA reads TGTGCCAGCAGTCTGGGACACACGAGCTCCTACGAGCAGTACTTC.

The V call is TRBV6-5, the J call TRBJ2-7, with a tentative D call TRBD2 (6 bases). The CDR3 is 14 residues long. Trimming left V 7 bases short and J 5 bases short, with 18 bases between. Germline V lookup: CDR1 MNHEY, CDR2 SVGAGI. CDR3 region: CASNQRRDMDEQYF. As DNA, the CDR3 is TGTGCCAGCAATCAACGGAGGGATATGGACGAGCAGTACTTC.

The genes are TRBV6-5 and TRBJ2-2; D possibly corresponds to TRBD2 (7 bases). The V end lost 6 bases, the J end lost 2 bases, and 13 bases lay between the germline ends. Germline CDR1 and CDR2: MNHEY and SVGAGI. The CDR3 extends over 15 amino acids. CDR3 bases: TGTGCCAGCAGCTCGGGGGGCCATAACACCGGGGAGCTGTTTTTT. Translated: CASSSGGHNTGELFF.